The rows below give T cell receptor beta chains drawn from one sample of a study of cytomegalovirus exposure and HLA in healthy donors. Generated by immunoSEQ multiplex PCR, the TCRdb table keeps only in-frame clones and is missing some. The data hold about 74,000 clones, with over 85% observed a single time. The sequencing sample was made of PBMCs. These receptors were collected from a young man in good health and CMV-seropositive. Each CDR3 is given with its conserved first and last residue. A D gene is named only where the DNA matches it firmly. Rows may omit the clone size; those that give it use once, few, many or a size class.

j_call: TRBJ2-2; v_call: TRBV29-1; clone_size: NA; d_call: TRBD2; cdr3_aa: CSAGKSWGGGELFF; cdr3_nt: TGCAGCGCTGGAAAAAGTTGGGGGGGCGGGGAGCTGTTTTTT
j_call: TRBJ1-1; v_call: TRBV10-2; clone_size: NA; d_call: TRBD1; cdr3_aa: CASSPGGRGRSTEAFF; cdr3_nt: TGCGCCAGCAGTCCCGGGGGTAGGGGGCGGTCCACTGAAGCTTTCTTT
j_call: TRBJ2-2; v_call: TRBV28; clone_size: NA; d_call: NA; cdr3_aa: CASTEGLGLTGELFF; cdr3_nt: TGTGCCAGCACCGAGGGTCTTGGGCTCACCGGGGAGCTGTTTTTT
j_call: TRBJ2-5; v_call: TRBV19; clone_size: NA; d_call: TRBD1; cdr3_aa: CASSTDRGETQYF; cdr3_nt: TGTGCCAGTAGTACCGACAGGGGGGAGACCCAGTACTTC
j_call: TRBJ1-1; v_call: TRBV6-1; clone_size: NA; d_call: TRBD1; cdr3_aa: CASSKRTGHNTEAFF; cdr3_nt: TGTGCCAGCAGTAAGCGGACAGGGCATAACACTGAAGCTTTCTTT
j_call: TRBJ2-3; v_call: TRBV19; clone_size: NA; d_call: TRBD2; cdr3_aa: CASCQTSGSTDTQYF; cdr3_nt: TGTGCCAGTTGCCAAACTAGCGGGAGCACAGATACGCAGTATTTT
j_call: TRBJ2-7; v_call: TRBV28; clone_size: NA; d_call: TRBD2; cdr3_aa: CASSFSTSGRLYEQYF; cdr3_nt: TGTGCCAGCAGTTTTTCGACTAGCGGGAGACTCTACGAGCAGTACTTC
j_call: TRBJ2-2; v_call: TRBV5-6; clone_size: once; d_call: NA; cdr3_aa: CASSLRGRDTGELFF; cdr3_nt: TGTGCCAGCAGCTTGCGTGGGAGAGACACCGGGGAGCTGTTTTTT
j_call: TRBJ2-3; v_call: TRBV6-6; clone_size: NA; d_call: NA; cdr3_aa: CASSYLGHSPTDTQYF; cdr3_nt: TGTGCCAGCAGTTACCTGGGACATTCCCCCACAGATACGCAGTATTTT
j_call: TRBJ1-5; v_call: TRBV5-8; clone_size: NA; d_call: TRBD1; cdr3_aa: CASSVGTGKNQPQHF; cdr3_nt: TGTGCCAGCAGCGTCGGGACAGGGAAGAATCAGCCCCAGCATTTT
j_call: TRBJ2-7; v_call: TRBV7-8; clone_size: NA; d_call: TRBD2; cdr3_aa: CASSQGRAGGVYEQYF; cdr3_nt: TGTGCCAGCAGCCAGGGGCGAGCGGGAGGGGTTTACGAGCAGTACTTC
j_call: TRBJ1-1; v_call: TRBV6-6; clone_size: NA; d_call: NA; cdr3_aa: CATLRGVAAEAFF; cdr3_nt: TGTGCCACTCTCCGGGGGGTAGCGGCTGAAGCTTTCTTT
j_call: TRBJ1-2; v_call: TRBV5-1; clone_size: NA; d_call: TRBD1; cdr3_aa: CASSLGAGTENYGYTF; cdr3_nt: TGCGCCAGCAGCTTGGGGGCCGGGACAGAAAACTATGGCTACACCTTC
j_call: TRBJ1-2; v_call: TRBV10-3; clone_size: NA; d_call: NA; cdr3_aa: CAISEAGVYGYTF; cdr3_nt: TGTGCCATCAGTGAAGCGGGGGTCTATGGCTACACCTTC
j_call: TRBJ2-6; v_call: TRBV28; clone_size: NA; d_call: TRBD1; cdr3_aa: CASSLPGQIKITGANVLTF; cdr3_nt: TGTGCCAGCAGTTTACCGGGACAGATAAAGATTACTGGGGCCAACGTCCTGACTTTC
j_call: TRBJ2-3; v_call: TRBV6-4; clone_size: once; d_call: NA; cdr3_aa: CASSEPRGRGTDTQYF; cdr3_nt: TGTGCCAGCAGTGAACCCAGGGGAAGGGGCACAGATACGCAGTATTTT
j_call: TRBJ2-7; v_call: TRBV6-1; clone_size: NA; d_call: NA; cdr3_aa: CAASAMGYEQYF; cdr3_nt: TGTGCCGCGAGCGCGATGGGCTACGAGCAGTACTTC
j_call: TRBJ1-4; v_call: TRBV19; clone_size: NA; d_call: NA; cdr3_aa: CASSLSGKLFF; cdr3_nt: TGTGCCAGTAGTCTGTCAGGAAAACTGTTTTTT
j_call: TRBJ1-2; v_call: TRBV28; clone_size: once; d_call: TRBD1; cdr3_aa: CASRGAGGDNYGYTF; cdr3_nt: TGTGCCAGCAGAGGCGCAGGGGGCGATAACTATGGCTACACCTTC
j_call: TRBJ2-7; v_call: TRBV5-4; clone_size: NA; d_call: TRBD2; cdr3_aa: CASSLDGLAGIYEQYF; cdr3_nt: TGTGCCAGCAGCCTTGATGGACTAGCGGGAATTTACGAGCAGTACTTC
j_call: TRBJ1-4; v_call: TRBV2; clone_size: NA; d_call: NA; cdr3_aa: CASKGQLEKLFF; cdr3_nt: TGTGCCAGCAAGGGACAACTAGAAAAACTGTTTTTT
j_call: TRBJ1-1; v_call: TRBV10-3; clone_size: NA; d_call: TRBD1; cdr3_aa: CAIRQGANTEAFF; cdr3_nt: TGTGCCATCAGGCAGGGGGCAAACACTGAAGCTTTCTTT
j_call: TRBJ1-2; v_call: TRBV6-1; clone_size: NA; d_call: TRBD1; cdr3_aa: CASSSAGGIYGYTF; cdr3_nt: TGTGCCAGCAGTTCAGCAGGGGGTATCTATGGCTACACCTTC
j_call: TRBJ2-3; v_call: TRBV19; clone_size: NA; d_call: TRBD2; cdr3_aa: CASSPGTSGNTQYF; cdr3_nt: TGTGCCAGTAGTCCTGGGACTAGTGGGAATACGCAGTATTTT
j_call: TRBJ1-1; v_call: TRBV30; clone_size: NA; d_call: NA; cdr3_aa: CAWSTTGGLEAFF; cdr3_nt: TGTGCCTGGAGTACCACCGGGGGGCTAGAAGCTTTCTTT
j_call: TRBJ2-1; v_call: TRBV6-4; clone_size: NA; d_call: NA; cdr3_aa: CASSPTPLSYNEQFF; cdr3_nt: TGTGCCAGCAGTCCGACTCCCCTTAGCTACAATGAGCAGTTCTTC
j_call: TRBJ1-2; v_call: TRBV7-9; clone_size: NA; d_call: TRBD1; cdr3_aa: CVSEGRDSGYTF; cdr3_nt: TGTGTCAGTGAGGGCAGGGACAGTGGCTACACCTTC
j_call: TRBJ1-5; v_call: TRBV30; clone_size: NA; d_call: NA; cdr3_aa: CAWSVGAYSNQPQHF; cdr3_nt: TGTGCCTGGAGTGTAGGGGCTTATAGCAATCAGCCCCAGCATTTT
j_call: TRBJ2-7; v_call: TRBV4-1; clone_size: NA; d_call: TRBD2; cdr3_aa: CASSQRWGGRGSGAYEQYF; cdr3_nt: TGCGCCAGCAGCCAAAGATGGGGGGGTAGAGGTAGCGGTGCCTACGAGCAGTACTTC
j_call: TRBJ2-2; v_call: TRBV6-1; clone_size: NA; d_call: TRBD2; cdr3_aa: CASRGLAGDSGELFF; cdr3_nt: TGTGCCAGCAGGGGACTAGCGGGAGATAGCGGGGAGCTGTTTTTT
j_call: TRBJ2-3; v_call: TRBV6-6; clone_size: NA; d_call: TRBD2; cdr3_aa: CASSFGLAGGDTQYF; cdr3_nt: TGTGCCAGCAGTTTTGGACTAGCGGGTGGAGATACGCAGTATTTT
j_call: TRBJ2-3; v_call: TRBV29-1; clone_size: NA; d_call: TRBD1; cdr3_aa: CSVRQGAVTDTQYF; cdr3_nt: TGCAGCGTCCGACAGGGGGCAGTGACAGATACGCAGTATTTT
j_call: TRBJ2-1; v_call: TRBV5-1; clone_size: NA; d_call: NA; cdr3_aa: CASSLARYNEQFF; cdr3_nt: TGCGCCAGCAGCTTGGCGAGGTACAATGAGCAGTTCTTC
j_call: TRBJ2-3; v_call: TRBV2; clone_size: NA; d_call: NA; cdr3_aa: CASSPILEGSTDTQYF; cdr3_nt: TGTGCCAGCAGTCCAATACTAGAGGGATCCACAGATACGCAGTATTTT
j_call: TRBJ2-4; v_call: TRBV28; clone_size: NA; d_call: NA; cdr3_aa: CASHNSGWGAKNIQYF; cdr3_nt: TGTGCCAGCCATAACTCGGGGTGGGGAGCCAAAAACATTCAGTACTTC
j_call: TRBJ1-5; v_call: TRBV10-3; clone_size: NA; d_call: TRBD1; cdr3_aa: CAISEEGGDQPQHF; cdr3_nt: TGTGCCATCAGTGAAGAAGGGGGCGATCAGCCCCAGCATTTT
j_call: TRBJ1-2; v_call: TRBV30; clone_size: NA; d_call: NA; cdr3_aa: CALTRGVVGYTF; cdr3_nt: TGTGCCCTCACTCGGGGGGTTGTTGGCTACACCTTC
j_call: TRBJ2-3; v_call: TRBV28; clone_size: NA; d_call: TRBD2; cdr3_aa: CASSTPGGGSGDTQYF; cdr3_nt: TGTGCCAGCAGCACCCCCGGCGGGGGGAGTGGAGATACGCAGTATTTT
j_call: TRBJ2-7; v_call: TRBV11-3; clone_size: NA; d_call: NA; cdr3_aa: CASSSLREADEQYF; cdr3_nt: TGTGCCAGCAGCTCCCTCCGGGAAGCAGATGAGCAGTACTTC
j_call: TRBJ1-2; v_call: TRBV27; clone_size: once; d_call: TRBD1; cdr3_aa: CASGKDRENYGYTF; cdr3_nt: TGTGCCAGCGGAAAGGACAGGGAAAACTATGGCTACACCTTC
j_call: TRBJ2-7; v_call: TRBV7-8; clone_size: NA; d_call: TRBD1; cdr3_aa: CASSPRGRRSYEQYF; cdr3_nt: TGTGCCAGCAGCCCCAGGGGGAGACGCTCCTACGAGCAGTACTTC
j_call: TRBJ2-3; v_call: TRBV7-3; clone_size: NA; d_call: TRBD2; cdr3_aa: CASSRPGLAGNTDTQYF; cdr3_nt: TGTGCCAGCAGCCGACCCGGACTAGCGGGGAACACAGATACGCAGTATTTT
j_call: TRBJ1-1; v_call: TRBV14; clone_size: NA; d_call: NA; cdr3_aa: CASSQTVNTEAFF; cdr3_nt: TGTGCCAGCAGCCAGACAGTGAACACTGAAGCTTTCTTT
j_call: TRBJ2-3; v_call: TRBV27; clone_size: NA; d_call: TRBD2; cdr3_aa: CASSRGLAGDTQYF; cdr3_nt: TGTGCCAGCAGTCGGGGACTAGCGGGAGATACGCAGTATTTT
j_call: TRBJ1-1; v_call: TRBV19; clone_size: NA; d_call: TRBD1; cdr3_aa: CATSGTGGYEAFF; cdr3_nt: TGTGCCACCTCCGGGACAGGGGGTTATGAAGCTTTCTTT
j_call: TRBJ1-2; v_call: TRBV4-1; clone_size: once; d_call: NA; cdr3_aa: CASSQVAGAIYGYTF; cdr3_nt: TGCGCCAGCAGCCAAGTCGCAGGGGCGATCTATGGCTACACCTTC
j_call: TRBJ2-3; v_call: TRBV4-2; clone_size: NA; d_call: TRBD2; cdr3_aa: CASRQDRASGPIRGPDTQYF; cdr3_nt: TGTGCCAGCAGGCAAGACCGGGCTAGCGGGCCCATCAGGGGCCCAGATACGCAGTATTTT
j_call: TRBJ2-5; v_call: TRBV5-1; clone_size: NA; d_call: NA; cdr3_aa: CASSRGGVVIGETQYF; cdr3_nt: TGCGCCAGCAGCCGAGGGGGGGTTGTCATAGGAGAGACCCAGTACTTC
j_call: TRBJ1-2; v_call: TRBV16; clone_size: NA; d_call: NA; cdr3_aa: CASSQGGLYYGYTF; cdr3_nt: TGTGCCAGCAGCCAAGGGGGACTGTACTATGGCTACACCTTC
j_call: TRBJ2-3; v_call: TRBV29-1; clone_size: NA; d_call: NA; cdr3_aa: CSVSRDSNVPDTQYF; cdr3_nt: TGCAGCGTTTCCCGGGACTCCAATGTGCCAGATACGCAGTATTTT
j_call: TRBJ2-1; v_call: TRBV4-2; clone_size: NA; d_call: NA; cdr3_aa: CASSQEGGDYNEQFF; cdr3_nt: TGTGCCAGCAGCCAGGAAGGGGGGGACTACAATGAGCAGTTCTTC
j_call: TRBJ2-7; v_call: TRBV6-5; clone_size: NA; d_call: NA; cdr3_aa: CASAVTRSSYEQYF; cdr3_nt: TGTGCCTCAGCAGTTACCCGGAGCTCCTACGAGCAGTACTTC
j_call: TRBJ1-3; v_call: TRBV28; clone_size: NA; d_call: TRBD1; cdr3_aa: CASSRQGPGNTIYF; cdr3_nt: TGTGCCAGCAGCCGACAGGGGCCTGGAAACACCATATATTTT
j_call: TRBJ2-1; v_call: TRBV4-1; clone_size: NA; d_call: NA; cdr3_aa: CASSQGQGGGFYNEQFF; cdr3_nt: TGCGCCAGCAGCCAAGGACAGGGAGGAGGCTTTTACAATGAGCAGTTCTTC
j_call: TRBJ1-5; v_call: TRBV10-3; clone_size: NA; d_call: NA; cdr3_aa: CAISEWGGRGNQPQHF; cdr3_nt: TGTGCCATCAGTGAATGGGGAGGCCGAGGCAATCAGCCCCAGCATTTT
j_call: TRBJ1-1; v_call: TRBV5-1; clone_size: NA; d_call: TRBD1; cdr3_aa: CASSSPQGANTEAFF; cdr3_nt: TGCGCCAGCAGCTCCCCGCAGGGGGCGAACACTGAAGCTTTCTTT
j_call: TRBJ1-2; v_call: TRBV5-4; clone_size: NA; d_call: TRBD1; cdr3_aa: CASSPGLQGGSGYTF; cdr3_nt: TGTGCCAGCAGCCCGGGACTTCAGGGGGGTAGTGGCTACACCTTC
j_call: TRBJ2-5; v_call: TRBV5-1; clone_size: NA; d_call: TRBD1; cdr3_aa: CASSSAQGAGETQYF; cdr3_nt: TGCGCCAGCAGCTCGGCACAGGGGGCGGGAGAGACCCAGTACTTC
j_call: TRBJ2-2; v_call: TRBV7-2; clone_size: once; d_call: TRBD1; cdr3_aa: CASSLDRTGELFF; cdr3_nt: TGTGCCAGCAGTCTGGACAGGACCGGGGAGCTGTTTTTT